A selection of T cell receptor beta chains follows, all from one sample in a study of T cells in Graves' hyperthyroidism and ophthalmopathy. Using its own MiXCR run on the multiplex PCR reads, TCRdb lists one record per CDR3 protein. The sample records fewer than 450,000 distinct CDR3 sequences, about a sixth being singletons. Sequencing was performed on blood. These receptors were taken from a woman between 25 and 40 years old with Graves' hyperthyroidism that later progressed to Graves' ophthalmopathy. The conserved cysteine and the conserved F or W are not part of the CDR3 here. A D gene is named only where the DNA matches it firmly.

j_call d_call v_call cdr3_aa
TRBJ2-7 . TRBV5-1 ASSLRGVSYEQY
TRBJ2-1 TRBD2 TRBV27 ASSVIAGGFNEQF
TRBJ2-7 TRBD2 TRBV28 ASSPAAGTTPSYEQY
TRBJ2-1 . TRBV4-1 ASSHPGPSYNEQF
TRBJ2-2 . TRBV4-1 ASSQVLIPITGELL
TRBJ2-3 TRBD1 TRBV5-6 ASSSSGQGKRDTQY
TRBJ1-2 . TRBV3-1 ASSQGQVGNYGYT
TRBJ1-2 TRBD1 TRBV19 ASSLRTGDYGYT
TRBJ2-1 TRBD2 TRBV7-9 ASTPSRWAGGHNEQF
TRBJ2-3 . TRBV6-5 ASSYHYGTASGDTQY
TRBJ2-2 TRBD2 TRBV2 ATSGTRNTGELF
TRBJ2-7 . TRBV5-1 ASSLARDYEQY
TRBJ2-7 TRBD1 TRBV12-3/TRBV12-4 ASSMTGEEYEQY
TRBJ1-2 . TRBV13 ASTLKMTGHYGYT
TRBJ1-4 . TRBV13 ASSSVRLGDRYEKLF
TRBJ2-5 TRBD2 TRBV20-1 SASGLAGGLQETQY
TRBJ2-7 TRBD1 TRBV7-9 ASNIDRGSYEQY
TRBJ2-1 . TRBV19 ASSMYRADEQF
TRBJ1-6 . TRBV27 ASSLQGTYNSPLH
TRBJ2-5 TRBD1 TRBV28 ASTTQGMETQY
TRBJ2-7 TRBD1 TRBV30 ASLSWDREHEQY
TRBJ2-3 . TRBV2 ASNQLGTDTQY
TRBJ2-3 TRBD2 TRBV10-3 ATSSATSGSSTDTQY
TRBJ1-6 TRBD1 TRBV27 ASSQLPGQFSSPLH
TRBJ2-3 . TRBV12-3/TRBV12-4 ASSLDPGRTDTQY
TRBJ1-2 TRBD1 TRBV7-9 ASSSDRVWTYGYT
TRBJ2-2 TRBD1 TRBV7-8 ASSLDLQGLTNTGELF
TRBJ2-1 TRBD2 TRBV4-2 ASSQGPSGKNYNEQF
TRBJ1-5 . TRBV19 ASTVGGNNQPQH
TRBJ1-5 TRBD1 TRBV28 ASSFVGQGAVGNQPQH
TRBJ1-1 . TRBV20-1 SATGGQYTEAF
TRBJ1-2 . TRBV12-3/TRBV12-4 ASSLVVDYPSYGYT